These 9 T cell receptor beta chains came from one sample sequenced in a study of OX40 agonist ivuxolimab in advanced cancers. Sequenced by immunoSEQ multiplex PCR; TCRdb stores in-frame clones only, minus some. The sample records 72,000 or so clones, around 87% being singletons. The material sequenced was CD4+ or CD8+ T cells sorted from blood, taken in a trial of the OX40 agonist ivuxolimab. The receptors originated from an adult with an advanced solid tumor such as melanoma, head and neck, liver or kidney cancer.

The J gene is TRBJ1-2, the V gene TRBV5-1; unclear D gene. This CDR3 contains 14 residues. V lost 3 bases to trimming and J lost 0 bases, with 9 bases between them. The germline V gene encodes CDR1 SGHRS and CDR2 YFSETQ. CDR3 protein: CASSSSTTNYGYTF. The CDR3 nucleotides are TGCGCCAGCAGCTCCAGCACTACTAACTATGGCTACACCTTC. Combining the CDR3 with reference TRBV5-1 and TRBJ1-2 gives the whole variable domain KAGVTQTPRYLIKTRGQQVTLSCSPISGHRSVSWYQQTPGQGLQFLFEYFSETQRNKGNFPGRFSGRQFSNSRSEMNVSTLELGDSALYLCASSSSTTNYGYTFGSGTRLTVV.

The V gene is TRBV6-5, the J gene TRBJ1-1; possibly TRBD1 for D (5 bases). Germline loops: CDR1 MNHEY, CDR2 SVGAGI. With 4 bases removed from V and 1 base from J, the gap between germline ends came to 13 bases. CDR3 length equals 15 residues. CDR3 nucleotides: TGTGCCAGCAGTTGGGGGATCCGGGCGAACACTGAAGCTTTCTTT. This encodes CASSWGIRANTEAFF.

The J gene is TRBJ2-1, the V gene TRBV29-1; no clear D. The germline V and J ends were trimmed by 6 bases and 2 bases, with 8 bases remaining between them. Germline V gene data show CDR1 as SQVTM and CDR2 as ANQGSEA. The CDR3 loop spans 12 amino acids. The CDR3 reads CSVTPAYNEQFF. The CDR3, as DNA: TGCAGCGTAACCCCTGCCTACAATGAGCAGTTCTTC.

The V call is TRBV9, the J call TRBJ1-4; unclear D gene. V was pared by 0 bases and J by 0 bases, with 9 bases between. The CDR3 has 16 residues. Germline-derived CDR1 and CDR2 are SGDLS and YYNGEE. Here the CDR3 reads CASSVGRLATNEKLFF. CDR3 in DNA: TGTGCCAGCAGCGTAGGCAGGCTTGCAACTAATGAAAAACTGTTTTTT. The whole variable domain, remainder taken from reference TRBV9 and TRBJ1-4, is DSGVTQTPKHLITATGQRVTLRCSPRSGDLSVYWYQQSLDQGLQFLIQYYNGEERAKGNILERFSAQQFPDLHSELNLSSLELGDSALYFCASSVGRLATNEKLFFGSGTQLSVL.

The chain combines TRBV28 with TRBJ2-7, with a possible D match to TRBD2 (6 bases). CDR1 and CDR2 from the germline V gene are MDHEN and SYDVKM. V was cut by 6 bases and J by 1 base, with 16 bases left in between. CDR3 length: 15 residues. The CDR3 region is CASSPPGLGSYEQYF. Written as DNA, the CDR3 is TGTGCCAGCAGCCCACCGGGACTGGGGTCCTACGAGCAGTACTTC.

The chain uses TRBV30 and TRBJ2-7, with D tentatively TRBD1 (6 bases). The CDR3 loop spans 13 amino acids. V was pared by 3 bases and J by 2 bases, with 11 bases between. Looked up from germline, CDR1 is GTSNPN and CDR2 is SVGIG (reference sequence). Written as DNA, the CDR3 is TGTGCCTGGAGGGGGGACATTACCTACGAGCAGTACTTC. This encodes CAWRGDITYEQYF.

V usage is TRBV11-2 and J usage is TRBJ1-1; the D is unclear. Germline V gene sequence: CDR1 SGHAT, CDR2 FQNNGV. CDR3 length: 15 amino acids. V gave up 5 bases and J gave up 6 bases, with 19 bases separating them. CDR3 amino acids: CASSIRTETSAEAFF. DNA of the CDR3: TGTGCCAGCAGCATAAGGACGGAAACGAGCGCTGAAGCTTTCTTT.

The rearrangement links TRBV10-1 to TRBJ2-7, with 8 bases lining up with TRBD2. Unmatched junction bases numbered 11, after V lost 8 bases and J lost 5 bases. The CDR3 loop spans 14 amino acids. Germline loops: CDR1 WNHNN, CDR2 SYGVQD (reference sequence). The CDR3 sequence is CASSRGGLVDEQYF. Here the CDR3 DNA reads TGCGCCAGCTCCCGCGGGGGACTAGTCGACGAGCAGTACTTC.

This rearrangement joins TRBV5-4 to TRBJ1-1; 8 bases fit TRBD1. This CDR3 is 15 amino acids long. V was pared by 4 bases and J by 8 bases, with 13 bases of the junction left unmatched. CDR1 and CDR2 (germline): SGHNT, YYREEE (reference sequence). Written as DNA, the CDR3 is TGTGCCAGCAGCGATAAGCGACAGGGGCTATCGGAAGCTTTCTTT. Translated, it gives CASSDKRQGLSEAFF. The full variable domain, with the rest looked up from reference TRBV5-4 and TRBJ1-1, is ETGVTQSPTHLIKTRGQQVTLRCSSQSGHNTVSWYQQALGQGPQFIFQYYREEENGRGNFPPRFSGLQFPNYSSELNVNALELDDSALYLCASSDKRQGLSEAFFGQGTRLTVV.